The rows below give T cell receptor beta chains drawn from one sample of a study of blood T cell repertoires in COVID-19. TCRdb keeps only in-frame clones here, not all; method: immunoSEQ multiplex PCR. The sample lists approximately 170,000 clones; under 90% were seen once. The source material was peripheral blood. These receptors were collected from a woman of 80 years or more with active or convalescent COVID-19. Both conserved end residues are part of each CDR3. Each record gives: CDR3 length, J gene, clone size, D gene, V gene, CDR3 protein, CDR3 DNA. A D gene is named only where the DNA matches it firmly. A clone size is listed for some rows: how often the clone was seen (once, few, many), or a class if it is expanded.

length: 15; J: TRBJ2-7; size: once; D: TRBD1; V: TRBV19; CDR3: CASSISGQGGSEQYF; DNA: TGTGCCAGTAGTATCTCGGGACAGGGGGGATCCGAGCAGTACTTC
length: 13; J: TRBJ1-2; size: NA; D: NA; V: TRBV6-1; CDR3: CASSDQTPYGYTF; DNA: TGTGCCAGCAGTGACCAGACACCGTATGGCTACACCTTC
length: 14; J: TRBJ1-5; size: NA; D: NA; V: TRBV10-2; CDR3: CASSDRNSNQPQHF; DNA: TGCGCCAGCAGTGACAGAAATAGCAATCAGCCCCAGCATTTT
length: 16; J: TRBJ2-1; size: NA; D: NA; V: TRBV10-1; CDR3: CASSGGSRSSYNEQFF; DNA: TGCGCCAGCAGTGGAGGCTCGCGGAGCTCCTACAATGAGCAGTTCTTC
length: 18; J: TRBJ1-5; size: NA; D: TRBD1; V: TRBV4-1; CDR3: CASSLRDRGSIGNQPQHF; DNA: TGCGCCAGCAGCCTACGGGACAGGGGGAGTATTGGCAATCAGCCCCAGCATTTT
length: 16; J: TRBJ2-1; size: NA; D: TRBD2; V: TRBV19; CDR3: CASSISGRFSYNEQFF; DNA: TGTGCCAGTAGTATAAGCGGGAGATTTTCCTACAATGAGCAGTTCTTC
length: 14; J: TRBJ2-7; size: few; D: NA; V: TRBV9; CDR3: CASSVADRNYEQYF; DNA: TGTGCCAGCAGCGTAGCAGACAGAAACTACGAGCAGTACTTC
length: 14; J: TRBJ1-5; size: NA; D: TRBD1; V: TRBV28; CDR3: CASSLRTGDGPQHF; DNA: TGTGCCAGCAGTTTAAGGACAGGGGATGGACCCCAGCATTTT
length: 14; J: TRBJ2-7; size: NA; D: TRBD1; V: TRBV5-6; CDR3: CASSRTGGRNEQYF; DNA: TGTGCCAGCAGCCGGACAGGGGGGCGGAACGAGCAGTACTTC
length: 14; J: TRBJ2-7; size: NA; D: TRBD2; V: TRBV5-4; CDR3: CASSLKRGSYEQYF; DNA: TGTGCCAGCAGTTTAAAGCGGGGATCCTACGAGCAGTACTTC
length: 14; J: TRBJ1-1; size: once; D: NA; V: TRBV2; CDR3: CASSFDRMNTEAFF; DNA: TGTGCCAGCAGCTTTGACAGAATGAACACTGAAGCTTTCTTT
length: 13; J: TRBJ2-2; size: NA; D: NA; V: TRBV28; CDR3: CASSLSRTGELFF; DNA: TGTGCCAGCAGTTTAAGCCGGACCGGGGAGCTGTTTTTT
length: 14; J: TRBJ1-1; size: NA; D: TRBD1; V: TRBV25-1; CDR3: CASSQDRGVAEAFF; DNA: TGTGCCAGCAGTCAAGACAGGGGGGTGGCTGAAGCTTTCTTT
length: 19; J: TRBJ2-1; size: once; D: TRBD2; V: TRBV5-3; CDR3: CARSLAIWTSGTPYNEQFF; DNA: TGTGCCAGAAGCTTGGCCATCTGGACTAGCGGGACACCATACAATGAGCAGTTCTTC
length: 20; J: TRBJ2-7; size: NA; D: TRBD2; V: TRBV5-1; CDR3: CASSLNWNGGLAGAPYEQYF; DNA: TGCGCCAGCAGCTTGAATTGGAATGGGGGACTAGCGGGAGCTCCCTACGAGCAGTACTTC
length: 14; J: TRBJ1-5; size: once; D: NA; V: TRBV24-1; CDR3: CATSDPGLNQPQHF; DNA: TGTGCCACCAGTGATCCGGGACTTAATCAGCCCCAGCATTTT
length: 17; J: TRBJ2-1; size: NA; D: TRBD2; V: TRBV5-1; CDR3: CASSWGLAERTTGEQFF; DNA: TGCGCCAGCAGCTGGGGACTAGCGGAACGGACTACGGGTGAGCAGTTCTTC
length: 14; J: TRBJ2-1; size: NA; D: TRBD2; V: TRBV19; CDR3: CASTKGLAYNEQFF; DNA: TGTGCCAGTACCAAGGGACTAGCGTACAATGAGCAGTTCTTC
length: 18; J: TRBJ2-1; size: NA; D: TRBD2; V: TRBV11-3; CDR3: CASSFGLAGGWSYNEQFF; DNA: TGTGCCAGCAGCTTCGGGCTAGCGGGAGGGTGGTCCTACAATGAGCAGTTCTTC
length: 15; J: TRBJ1-1; size: NA; D: TRBD1; V: TRBV28; CDR3: CASSFLTGALTEAFF; DNA: TGTGCCAGCAGTTTTTTGACAGGGGCGCTCACTGAAGCTTTCTTT
length: 12; J: TRBJ1-2; size: NA; D: NA; V: TRBV30; CDR3: CAWSVRAGGYTF; DNA: TGTGCCTGGAGTGTCCGGGCGGGTGGCTACACCTTC
length: 13; J: TRBJ1-5; size: NA; D: NA; V: TRBV7-2; CDR3: CASSQTGYQPQHF; DNA: TGTGCCAGCAGCCAAACGGGTTATCAGCCCCAGCATTTT
length: 14; J: TRBJ2-7; size: NA; D: TRBD1; V: TRBV6-5; CDR3: CASSYTGESGEQYF; DNA: TGTGCCAGCAGTTACACAGGGGAGTCGGGAGAGCAGTACTTC
length: 17; J: TRBJ2-1; size: NA; D: TRBD1; V: TRBV9; CDR3: CASSSGQGAMAYNEQFF; DNA: TGTGCCAGCAGCTCCGGACAGGGGGCAATGGCCTACAATGAGCAGTTCTTC
length: 14; J: TRBJ2-1; size: NA; D: NA; V: TRBV10-3; CDR3: CAISQDFSYNEQFF; DNA: TGTGCCATCAGTCAAGACTTCTCCTACAATGAGCAGTTCTTC
length: 15; J: TRBJ2-7; size: NA; D: NA; V: TRBV21-1; CDR3: CASSPIDFPGYEQYF; DNA: TGTGCCAGCAGCCCCATTGATTTTCCAGGCTACGAGCAGTACTTC
length: 14; J: TRBJ1-5; size: NA; D: TRBD1; V: TRBV6-5; CDR3: CASSSGTDYQPQHF; DNA: TGTGCCAGCAGCTCCGGGACAGATTATCAGCCCCAGCATTTT
length: 14; J: TRBJ1-5; size: NA; D: TRBD1; V: TRBV2; CDR3: CARSLGQGFQPQHF; DNA: TGTGCCAGAAGTCTGGGACAGGGCTTTCAGCCCCAGCATTTT
length: 14; J: TRBJ1-1; size: NA; D: NA; V: TRBV6-5; CDR3: CASSYEAVNTEAFF; DNA: TGTGCCAGCAGTTACGAGGCAGTGAACACTGAAGCTTTCTTT
length: 15; J: TRBJ1-2; size: NA; D: TRBD1; V: TRBV5-5; CDR3: CASSLVTGGASGYTF; DNA: TGTGCCAGCAGCTTGGTCACAGGGGGCGCCTCTGGCTACACCTTC
length: 14; J: TRBJ2-1; size: NA; D: NA; V: TRBV11-2; CDR3: CASSLQAANNEQFF; DNA: TGTGCCAGCAGCCTCCAAGCGGCTAACAATGAGCAGTTCTTC
length: 13; J: TRBJ1-1; size: NA; D: NA; V: TRBV10-3; CDR3: CAISESRYTEAFF; DNA: TGTGCCATCAGTGAATCCAGGTACACTGAAGCTTTCTTT
length: 15; J: TRBJ2-7; size: NA; D: NA; V: TRBV18; CDR3: CASSPPTGGRGEQYF; DNA: TGTGCCAGCTCACCACCGACAGGCGGACGCGGCGAGCAGTACTTC
length: 13; J: TRBJ1-1; size: NA; D: NA; V: TRBV2; CDR3: CASSVSGGTEAFF; DNA: TGTGCCAGCAGTGTCTCAGGAGGCACTGAAGCTTTCTTT
length: 18; J: TRBJ1-2; size: once; D: TRBD1; V: TRBV5-1; CDR3: CASSLAGTGALGSYGYTF; DNA: TGCGCCAGCAGCTTGGCGGGGACAGGGGCGCTTGGATCCTATGGCTACACCTTC
length: 17; J: TRBJ2-1; size: NA; D: TRBD2; V: TRBV5-1; CDR3: CASSLAGRVAGVNEQFF; DNA: TGCGCCAGCAGCTTGGCCGGGCGGGTAGCGGGAGTTAATGAGCAGTTCTTC
length: 16; J: TRBJ2-3; size: NA; D: TRBD2; V: TRBV7-7; CDR3: CASSRGLAGAADTQYF; DNA: TGTGCTAGCAGCCGTGGACTAGCGGGAGCCGCAGATACGCAGTATTTT
length: 16; J: TRBJ2-1; size: NA; D: TRBD2; V: TRBV7-2; CDR3: CASSPSGGSSYNEQFF; DNA: TGTGCCAGCAGCCCTAGCGGGGGGAGCTCCTACAATGAGCAGTTCTTC
length: 17; J: TRBJ2-1; size: NA; D: TRBD2; V: TRBV10-3; CDR3: CAISKTSGRAQANEQFF; DNA: TGTGCCATCAGTAAGACTAGCGGGAGGGCCCAAGCCAATGAGCAGTTCTTC
length: 12; J: TRBJ2-7; size: NA; D: NA; V: TRBV20-1; CDR3: CSASKASREQYF; DNA: TGCAGTGCTAGTAAGGCTAGCCGCGAGCAGTACTTC
length: 14; J: TRBJ1-5; size: NA; D: NA; V: TRBV7-9; CDR3: CASSEWGLPQPQHF; DNA: TGTGCCAGCAGCGAATGGGGGCTTCCTCAGCCCCAGCATTTT